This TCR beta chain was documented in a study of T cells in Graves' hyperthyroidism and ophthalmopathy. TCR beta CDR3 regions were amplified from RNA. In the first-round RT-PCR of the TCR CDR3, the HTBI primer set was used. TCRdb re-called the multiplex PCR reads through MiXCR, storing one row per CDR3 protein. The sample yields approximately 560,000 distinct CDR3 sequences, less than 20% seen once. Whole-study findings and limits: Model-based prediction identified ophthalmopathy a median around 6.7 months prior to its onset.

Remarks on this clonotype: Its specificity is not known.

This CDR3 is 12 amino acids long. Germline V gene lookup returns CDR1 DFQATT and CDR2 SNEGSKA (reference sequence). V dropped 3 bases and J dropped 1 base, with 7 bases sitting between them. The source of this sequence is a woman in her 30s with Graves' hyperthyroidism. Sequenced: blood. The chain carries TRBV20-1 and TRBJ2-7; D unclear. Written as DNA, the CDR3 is TGCAGTGCTAGTTTAGATTCCTACGAGCAGTACTTC. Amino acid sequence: CSASLDSYEQYF.